The T cell receptor (beta chain) described here comes from a study of shared clonotypes between healthy human individuals. Measured with immunoSEQ multiplex PCR; TCRdb has only the in-frame clones, and not every one. This sample has about 2 million clones, with roughly 95% found just once. Terminally differentiated effector memory CD45RA+ cells were excluded from the naive CD8 cells, which were CD45RO-negative and positively selected for CCR7. The germline gives CDR1 SGHVS, CDR2 FNYEAQ. The V gene lost 4 bases and the J gene lost 6 bases, with 7 bases spanning the gap. The CDR3 extends over 11 amino acids.

The clonotype originates from a young man in good health. The J gene is TRBJ2-7, the V gene TRBV7-6; TRBD1 might be the D (5 bases). The sequenced sample was naive CD8+ T cells sorted from blood. The CDR3 loop reads CASSSDSEQYF. The CDR3 region has the DNA TGTGCCAGCAGCTCCGACAGCGAGCAGTACTTC.